This entry lists 14 T cell receptor beta chains sequenced from one sample in a study of tumor-infiltrating lymphocytes in primary liver carcinoma. TCR beta cDNA was prepared out of 500 ng total RNA by means of a constant-region primer. Slightly modified ARM-PCR served as the procedure for the TCR beta libraries. These libraries came from three rounds of nested multiplex PCR. TRBV1-TRBV30 forward primers and a C-beta reverse primer were used in the first two PCR rounds, which each ran for approximately 11 cycles. One entry per CDR3 protein, called by TCRdb with MiXCR from the multiplex PCR reads. This sample has more than 30,000 distinct CDR3 sequences, with roughly 74% found just once. Extraction of RNA together with DNA used roughly 19-31 mg of unsorted bulk tissue. The material sequenced was tumor-adjacent normal liver tissue. Every receptor here comes from a man aged 35 to 55 with primary liver carcinoma and hepatitis B virus infection.

This sequence joins TRBV11-2 and TRBJ2-7; D is unresolved. This CDR3 spans 13 amino acids. V was cut by 2 bases and J by 8 bases, with 13 bases left in between. Germline CDR1 SGHAT, CDR2 FQNNGV. In nucleotides, the CDR3 is TGTGCCAGCAGCTTAAGTGAGTGGGTCCAGCAGTACTTC. Protein: CASSLSEWVQQYF.

This clonotype was counted a few times. V usage is TRBV2 and J usage is TRBJ2-3; 8 bases match TRBD2. The CDR3 runs to 13 residues. Trimming removed 7 bases from V and 6 bases from J; junction bases left unmatched: 6. Germline V lookup: CDR1 SNHLY, CDR2 FYNNEI. CDR3 bases: TGTGCCAGCAATCCGGGGGGGGAGGATACGCAGTATTTT. As protein: CASNPGGEDTQYF.

This chain links TRBV7-9 with TRBJ2-1; TRBD2 matches 9 bases. Losses at the gene ends were 1 base for V and 8 bases for J; bases not matched to a gene: 6. This CDR3 has 15 residues. In germline, CDR1 is SEHNR, CDR2 FQNEAQ (reference sequence). In DNA form, the CDR3 reads TGTGCCAGCAGCTTAGTAGCGGGAGTTGGATATGAGCAGTTCTTC. As protein: CASSLVAGVGYEQFF. The whole variable domain, remainder taken from reference TRBV7-9 and TRBJ2-1, is DTGVSQNPRHKITKRGQNVTFRCDPISEHNRLYWYRQTLGQGPEFLTYFQNEAQLEKSRLLSDRFSAERPKGSFSTLEIQRTEQGDSAMYLCASSLVAGVGYEQFFGPGTRLTVL.

This clonotype counts as medium-sized. The chain links TRBV5-4 to TRBJ2-1, with 14 bases fitting TRBD2. V dropped 4 bases and J dropped 7; count of bases not matched to a gene: 4. Looked up from germline, CDR1 is SGHNT and CDR2 is YYREEE (reference sequence). The CDR3 loop spans 15 amino acids. CDR3 amino acids: CASSRGLAGENEQFF. The CDR3, as DNA: TGTGCCAGCAGCCGGGGACTAGCGGGAGAGAATGAGCAGTTCTTC.

Regarding this clonotype: One end of the junction is discordant with germline, which a read error may explain. This chain joins TRBV11-2 and TRBJ2-6, with D possibly being TRBD2 (6 bases). The CDR3 spans 21 residues. Per the germline V gene, CDR1 is SGHAT and CDR2 is FQNNGV. In DNA, the CDR3 is TGTGTCAGCAGCATGGGGGGAGATAGGGGCATTTCCCTCTCTGGGGCCAATGTCCTGACTTTC. Amino acids: CVSSMGGDRGISLSGANVLTF.

The chain is built from TRBV11-2 and TRBJ2-2, with 8 bases that match TRBD2. CDR1 is SGHAT and CDR2 is FQNNGV in the germline V gene. This CDR3 has 15 amino acids. The CDR3 region has the DNA TGTACTAGCAGCTACACTAGCGGCGGAACCGGGGAGCTGTTTTTT. Translation gives CTSSYTSGGTGELFF.

As concerns this clonotype: The junction does not match germline at one end; this may be a read error. This rearrangement joins TRBV30 to TRBJ2-2; 10 nucleotides line up with TRBD2. This CDR3 has 17 residues. In germline, CDR1 is GTSNPN, CDR2 SVGIG (reference sequence). The CDR3 protein is CAWIGSGRQINTGGLFF. In DNA form, the CDR3 reads TGTGCCTGGATTGGTAGCGGGAGGCAGATAAACACCGGGGGGCTGTTTTTT.

At least ten counts were recorded for this clonotype. The rearrangement joins TRBV6-2 or TRBV6-3 to TRBJ2-3, with D unclear. The CDR3 extends over 13 amino acids. Trimming shortened V by 6 bases and J by 2 bases, and 9 bases separated the two germline ends. CDR1 and CDR2 (germline): MNHEY, SVGEGT. CDR3 DNA: TGTGCCAGCAGAGACCCCCACACAGATACGCAGTATTTT. Protein product: CASRDPHTDTQYF.

Concerning this clonotype: A junction boundary mismatches the germline segment, possibly from a read error. The rearrangement links TRBV29-1 to TRBJ2-1; 7 bases agree with TRBD2. Germline V gene data show CDR1 as SQVTM and CDR2 as ANQGSEA. The length of the CDR3 is 14 residues. The CDR3 sequence: CSAPGGGRVGEQFF. The CDR3 region has the DNA TGCAGCGCCCCGGGAGGCGGCCGTGTAGGAGAGCAGTTCTTT.

This clonotype was counted between two and nine times. Since a much larger clone is just one base distant, this may be a read error. The chain is built from TRBV28 and TRBJ2-5; D might be TRBD1 (6 bases). The CDR3 runs to 13 residues. Looked up from germline, CDR1 is MDHEN and CDR2 is SYDVKM. The CDR3 here is CASSLLGAETHYF. The CDR3 nucleotides read TGTGCCAGCAGTTTACTGGGGGCCGAGACCCACTACTTC.

The table lists this clonotype with a few counts. The junction departs from germline at one end; a sequencing error may be responsible. V gene TRBV6-5 combines with J gene TRBJ2-5; D is possibly TRBD2 (6 bases). The CDR3 loop spans 14 amino acids. CDR1 and CDR2 (germline): MNHEY, SVGAGI. The CDR3 bases are TGTGCCAGCGGGAAAGGGGAAAGTGGGGGGACCCAATACTTC. Its protein product is CASGKGESGGTQYF.

The rearrangement links TRBV28 to TRBJ1-1; TRBD1 agrees at 9 bases. The germline gives CDR1 MDHEN, CDR2 SYDVKM. This CDR3 has 14 amino acids. Unmatched junction bases numbered 9, after V lost 9 bases and J lost 4 bases. The chain's CDR3 is CARRLTGGTTEAFF. The CDR3 DNA sequence: TGTGCCAGGAGGTTGACAGGGGGTACCACTGAAGCTTTCTTT.

A remark on this clonotype: Germline is not matched at one junction end, which may reflect a read error. The chain carries TRBV5-1 and TRBJ2-3; D not resolved. Germline CDR1 SGHRS, CDR2 YFSETQ. This CDR3 spans 16 amino acids. The DNA of the CDR3 is TGCGCCGGCAGCTTGGTTGCGTGGGTCAGTCGGGATACGCAGTATTTT. Translation: CAGSLVAWVSRDTQYF.

To note about this clonotype: At one end, the junction sequence differs from germline, possibly due to a read error. V gene TRBV13 combines with J gene TRBJ2-1; unclear D gene. The CDR3 totals 17 residues. Germline V CDR1 and CDR2: PRHDT, FYEKMQ (reference sequence). The CDR3 sequence: CASSLGLGGRSYDEQFF. The CDR3 DNA follows: TGTGCCAGCAGCTTGGGGTTGGGCGGTAGGTCCTACGATGAGCAGTTCTTC.